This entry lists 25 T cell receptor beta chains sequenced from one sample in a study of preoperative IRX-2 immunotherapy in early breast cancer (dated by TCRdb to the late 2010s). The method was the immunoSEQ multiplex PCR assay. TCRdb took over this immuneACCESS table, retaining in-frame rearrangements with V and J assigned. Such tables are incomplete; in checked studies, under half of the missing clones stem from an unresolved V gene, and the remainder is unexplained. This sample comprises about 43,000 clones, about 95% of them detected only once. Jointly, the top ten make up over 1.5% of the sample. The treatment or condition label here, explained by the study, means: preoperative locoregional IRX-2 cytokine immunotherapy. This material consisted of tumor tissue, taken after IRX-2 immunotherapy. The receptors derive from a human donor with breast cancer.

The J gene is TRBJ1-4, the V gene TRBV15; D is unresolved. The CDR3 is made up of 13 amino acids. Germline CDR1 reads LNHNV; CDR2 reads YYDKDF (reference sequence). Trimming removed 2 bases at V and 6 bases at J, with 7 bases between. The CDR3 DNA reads TGTGCCACCAGCAGAAAAGGGCATGAAAAACTGTTTTTT. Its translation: CATSRKGHEKLFF.

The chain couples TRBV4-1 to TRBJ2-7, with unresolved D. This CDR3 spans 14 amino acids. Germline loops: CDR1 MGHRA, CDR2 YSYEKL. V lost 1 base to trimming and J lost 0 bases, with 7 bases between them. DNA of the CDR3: TGCGCCAGCAGCCAAGTGTCATACTCCTACGAGCAGTACTTC. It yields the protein CASSQVSYSYEQYF.

The CDR3 reads CASREWASGINEQFF. For the CDR3, the DNA is TGTGCCAGTAGAGAGTGGGCTAGCGGGATAAATGAGCAGTTCTTC. The rearrangement joins TRBV19 to TRBJ2-1; 9 nucleotides match TRBD2. There are 15 residues in the CDR3. The V and J ends lost 6 bases and 7 bases, in that order; junction bases with no gene match: 10. In germline, CDR1 is LNHDA, CDR2 SQIVND (reference sequence).

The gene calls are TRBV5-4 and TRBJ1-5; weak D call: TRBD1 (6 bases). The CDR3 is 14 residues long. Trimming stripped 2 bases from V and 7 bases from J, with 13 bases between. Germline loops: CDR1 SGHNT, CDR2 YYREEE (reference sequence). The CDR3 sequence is CASSLSRGGQPQHF. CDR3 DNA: TGTGCCAGCAGCTTATCCAGGGGAGGGCAGCCCCAGCATTTT.

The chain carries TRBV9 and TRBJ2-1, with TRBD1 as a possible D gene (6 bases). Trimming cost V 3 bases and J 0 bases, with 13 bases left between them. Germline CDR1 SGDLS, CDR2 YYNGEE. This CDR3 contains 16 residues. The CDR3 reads CASSGYRASSYNEQFF. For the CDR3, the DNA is TGTGCCAGCAGCGGGTACAGGGCCAGCTCCTACAATGAGCAGTTCTTC.

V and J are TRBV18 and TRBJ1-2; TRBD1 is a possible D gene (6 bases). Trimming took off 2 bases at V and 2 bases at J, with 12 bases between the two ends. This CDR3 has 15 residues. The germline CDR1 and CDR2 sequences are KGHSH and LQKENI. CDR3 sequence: CASSPGGGQNYGYTF. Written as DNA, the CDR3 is TGTGCCAGCTCACCAGGCGGGGGGCAAAACTATGGCTACACCTTC.

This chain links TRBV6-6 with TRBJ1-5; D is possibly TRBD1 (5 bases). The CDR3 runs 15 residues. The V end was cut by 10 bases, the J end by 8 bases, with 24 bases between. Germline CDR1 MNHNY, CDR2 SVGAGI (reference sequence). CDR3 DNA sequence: TGTGCCACCATGTACGAGGGGAGCGGGATAGAGCCCCAGCATTTT. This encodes CATMYEGSGIEPQHF.

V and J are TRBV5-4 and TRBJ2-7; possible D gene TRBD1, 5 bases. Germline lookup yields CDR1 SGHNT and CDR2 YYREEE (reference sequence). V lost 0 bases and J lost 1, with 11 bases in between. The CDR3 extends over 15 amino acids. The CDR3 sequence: CASSLGTRSSYEQYF. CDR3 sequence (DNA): TGTGCCAGCAGCTTGGGGACAAGGAGTTCCTACGAGCAGTACTTC.

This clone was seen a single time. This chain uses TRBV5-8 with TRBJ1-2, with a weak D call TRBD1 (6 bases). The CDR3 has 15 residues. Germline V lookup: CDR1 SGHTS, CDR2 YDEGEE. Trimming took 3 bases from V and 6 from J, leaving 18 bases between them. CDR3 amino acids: CASSSRVAGVNGYTF. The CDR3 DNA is TGTGCCAGCAGCTCTAGGGTCGCAGGGGTAAATGGCTACACCTTC.

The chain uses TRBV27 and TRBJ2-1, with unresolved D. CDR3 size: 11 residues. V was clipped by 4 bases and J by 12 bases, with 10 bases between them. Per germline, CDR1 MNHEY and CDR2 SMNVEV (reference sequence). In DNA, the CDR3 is TGTGCCAGCAGTTCCCAAATCGGGCAGTTCTTC. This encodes CASSSQIGQFF.

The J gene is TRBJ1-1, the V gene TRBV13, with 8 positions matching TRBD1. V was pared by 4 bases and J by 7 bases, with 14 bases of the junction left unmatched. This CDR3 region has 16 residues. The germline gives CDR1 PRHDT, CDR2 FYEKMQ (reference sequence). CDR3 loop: CASSSYNSGGEGEAFF. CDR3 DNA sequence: TGTGCCAGCAGCTCGTACAACTCAGGGGGCGAAGGTGAAGCTTTCTTT. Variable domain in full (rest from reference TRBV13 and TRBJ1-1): AAGVIQSPRHLIKEKRETATLKCYPIPRHDTVYWYQQGPGQDPQFLISFYEKMQSDKGSIPDRFSAQQFSDYHSELNMSSLELGDSALYFCASSSYNSGGEGEAFFGQGTRLTVV.

The CDR3 DNA is TGTGCCAGCAGCTACCTCGACAGAAACTACAATGAGCAGTTCTTC. It codes for CASSYLDRNYNEQFF. The chain carries TRBV7-2 and TRBJ2-1, with D perhaps TRBD1 (5 bases). Germline CDR1 reads SGHTA; CDR2 reads FQGNSA. The CDR3 covers 15 residues. Deletions cut 4 bases from V and 3 bases from J, with 13 bases between.

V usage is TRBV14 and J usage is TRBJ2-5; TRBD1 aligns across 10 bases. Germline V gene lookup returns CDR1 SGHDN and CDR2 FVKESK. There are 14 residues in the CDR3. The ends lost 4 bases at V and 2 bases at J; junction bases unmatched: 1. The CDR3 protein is CASSRDRGQETQYF. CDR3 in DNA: TGTGCCAGCAGCCGGGACAGGGGACAAGAGACCCAGTACTTC.

DNA for the CDR3: TGTGCCAGCAGTGACCCTGCAGGTGCCTATGGCTACACCTTC. Its protein is CASSDPAGAYGYTF. The chain is built from TRBV2 and TRBJ1-2; D call uncertain. The CDR3 has 14 residues. The germline gives CDR1 SNHLY, CDR2 FYNNEI. Between the trimmed V and J ends, which lost 3 bases and 4 bases, there was a span of 12 bases.

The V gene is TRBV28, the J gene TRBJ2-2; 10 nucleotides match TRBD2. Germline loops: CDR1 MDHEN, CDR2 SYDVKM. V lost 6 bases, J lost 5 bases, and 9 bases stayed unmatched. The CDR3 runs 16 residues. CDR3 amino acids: CASRRPSGSGTGELFF. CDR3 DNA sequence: TGTGCCAGCAGGCGCCCTAGCGGGAGTGGGACCGGGGAGCTGTTTTTT.

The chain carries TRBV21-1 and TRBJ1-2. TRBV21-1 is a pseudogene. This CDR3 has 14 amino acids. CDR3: CASSKPDGEDGYTF. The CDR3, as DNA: TGTGCCAGCAGCAAACCTGACGGGGAGGATGGCTACACCTTC.

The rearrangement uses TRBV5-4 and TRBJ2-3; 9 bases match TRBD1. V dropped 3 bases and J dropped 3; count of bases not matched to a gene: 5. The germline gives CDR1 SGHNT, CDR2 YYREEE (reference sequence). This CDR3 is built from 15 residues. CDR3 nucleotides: TGTGCCAGCAGCTCCCGGGACAGGGTTACAGATACGCAGTATTTT. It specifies CASSSRDRVTDTQYF.

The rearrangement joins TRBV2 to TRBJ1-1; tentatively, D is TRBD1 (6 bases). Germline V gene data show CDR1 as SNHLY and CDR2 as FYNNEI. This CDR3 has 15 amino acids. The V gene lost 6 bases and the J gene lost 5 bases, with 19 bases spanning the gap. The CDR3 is CASRDPQGRWTEAFF. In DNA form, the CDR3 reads TGTGCCAGCAGAGACCCGCAGGGGAGGTGGACTGAAGCTTTCTTT. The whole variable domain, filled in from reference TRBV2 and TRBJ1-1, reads EPEVTQTPSHQVTQMGQEVILRCVPISNHLYFYWYRQILGQKVEFLVSFYNNEISEKSEIFDDQFSVERPDGSNFTLKIRSTKLEDSAMYFCASRDPQGRWTEAFFGQGTRLTVV.

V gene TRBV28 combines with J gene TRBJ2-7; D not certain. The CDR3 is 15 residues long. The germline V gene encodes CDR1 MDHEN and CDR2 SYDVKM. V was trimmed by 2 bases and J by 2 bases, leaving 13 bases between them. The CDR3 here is CASSLAADSPYEQYF. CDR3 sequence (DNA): TGTGCCAGCAGTTTAGCAGCCGATTCACCCTACGAGCAGTACTTC.

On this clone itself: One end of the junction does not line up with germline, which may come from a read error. CDR3 sequence: CASSQDIIGGKFF. CDR3 DNA sequence: TGTGCCAGCAGCCAAGATATTATAGGGGGAAAGTTCTTC. This chain joins TRBV4-2 and TRBJ1-2; weak D call: TRBD1 (6 bases). This CDR3 spans 13 amino acids. The germline V gene has CDR1 LGHNA and CDR2 YNFKEQ.

CDR3 DNA: TGTGCCAGCAGCCCTCTAGCTTCAGAGACCCAGTACTTC. The encoded protein is CASSPLASETQYF. This rearrangement joins TRBV5-4 to TRBJ2-5, with D maybe TRBD2 (5 bases). Germline assignment: CDR1 SGHNT and CDR2 YYREEE (reference sequence). Between the trimmed V and J ends, which lost 4 bases and 4 bases, there was a span of 11 bases. The CDR3 covers 13 residues.

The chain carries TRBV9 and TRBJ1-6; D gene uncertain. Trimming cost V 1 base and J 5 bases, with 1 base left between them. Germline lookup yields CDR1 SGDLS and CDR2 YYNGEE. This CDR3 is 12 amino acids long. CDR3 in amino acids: CASSVNNSPLHF. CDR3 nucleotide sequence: TGTGCCAGCAGCGTAAATAATTCACCCCTCCACTTT.

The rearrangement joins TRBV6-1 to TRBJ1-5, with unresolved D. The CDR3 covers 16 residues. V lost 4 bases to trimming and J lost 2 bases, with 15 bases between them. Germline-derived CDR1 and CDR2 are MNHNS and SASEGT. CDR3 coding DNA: TGTGCCAGCAGTGGGGGATCGGAAATTCGCAATCAGCCCCAGCATTTT. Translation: CASSGGSEIRNQPQHF.

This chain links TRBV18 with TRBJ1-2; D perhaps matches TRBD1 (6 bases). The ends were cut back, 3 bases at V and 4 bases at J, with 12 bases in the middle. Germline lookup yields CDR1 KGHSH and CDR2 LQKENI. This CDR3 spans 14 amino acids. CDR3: CASSPLDRSYGYTF. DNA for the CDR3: TGTGCCAGCTCACCTCTGGACAGATCCTATGGCTACACCTTC.

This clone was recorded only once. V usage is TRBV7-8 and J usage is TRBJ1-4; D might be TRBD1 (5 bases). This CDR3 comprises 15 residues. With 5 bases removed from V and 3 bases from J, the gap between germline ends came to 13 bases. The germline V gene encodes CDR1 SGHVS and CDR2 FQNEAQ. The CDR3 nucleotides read TGTGCCAGCAGCCCTGGGACGGATTCTAATGAAAAACTGTTTTTT. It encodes CASSPGTDSNEKLFF.